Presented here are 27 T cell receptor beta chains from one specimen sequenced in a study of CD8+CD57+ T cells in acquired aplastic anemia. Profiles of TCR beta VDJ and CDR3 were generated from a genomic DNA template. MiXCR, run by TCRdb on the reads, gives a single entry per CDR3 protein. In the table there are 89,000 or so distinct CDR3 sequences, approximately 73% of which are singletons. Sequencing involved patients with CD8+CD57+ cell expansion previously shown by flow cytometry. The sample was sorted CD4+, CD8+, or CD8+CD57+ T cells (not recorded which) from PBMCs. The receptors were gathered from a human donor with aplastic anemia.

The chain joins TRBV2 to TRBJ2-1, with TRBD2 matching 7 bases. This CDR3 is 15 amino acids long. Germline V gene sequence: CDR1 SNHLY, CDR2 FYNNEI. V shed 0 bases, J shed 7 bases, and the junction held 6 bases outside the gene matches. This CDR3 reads CASSEAGGPLNEQFF. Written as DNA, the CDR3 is TGTGCCAGCAGTGAAGCGGGAGGGCCTTTAAATGAGCAGTTCTTC.

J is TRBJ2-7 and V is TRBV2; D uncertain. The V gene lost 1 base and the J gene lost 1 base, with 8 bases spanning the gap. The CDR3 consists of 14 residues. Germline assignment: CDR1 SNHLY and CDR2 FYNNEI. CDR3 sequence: CASSEGRLSYEQYF. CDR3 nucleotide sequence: TGTGCCAGCAGTGAAGGACGGCTGTCCTACGAGCAGTACTTC.

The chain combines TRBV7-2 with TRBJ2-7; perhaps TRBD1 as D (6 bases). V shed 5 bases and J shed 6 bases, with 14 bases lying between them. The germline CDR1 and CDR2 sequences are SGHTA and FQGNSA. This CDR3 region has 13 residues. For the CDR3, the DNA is TGTGCCAGCAGCACCGAGGCCAGGGGCGAGCAGTACTTC. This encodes CASSTEARGEQYF.

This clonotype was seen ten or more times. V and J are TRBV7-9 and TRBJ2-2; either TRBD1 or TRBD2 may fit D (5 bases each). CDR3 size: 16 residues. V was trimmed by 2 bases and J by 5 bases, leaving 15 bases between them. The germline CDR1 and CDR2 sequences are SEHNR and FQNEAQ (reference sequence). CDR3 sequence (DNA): TGTGCCAGCAGCTTATACTCCACGGGGCGGACCGGGGAGCTGTTTTTT. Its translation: CASSLYSTGRTGELFF.

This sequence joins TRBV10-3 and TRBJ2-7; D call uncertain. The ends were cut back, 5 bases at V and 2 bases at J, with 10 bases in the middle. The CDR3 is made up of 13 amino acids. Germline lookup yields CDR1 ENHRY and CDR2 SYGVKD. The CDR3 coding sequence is TGTGCCATCAGTACAGCTGCCACCTACGAGCAGTACTTC. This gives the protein CAISTAATYEQYF.

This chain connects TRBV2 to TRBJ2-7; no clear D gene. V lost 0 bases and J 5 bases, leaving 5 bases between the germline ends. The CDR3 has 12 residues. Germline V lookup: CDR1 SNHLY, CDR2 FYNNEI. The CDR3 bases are TGTGCCAGCAGTGAAGCCGGGCACGAGCAGTACTTC. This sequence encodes CASSEAGHEQYF.

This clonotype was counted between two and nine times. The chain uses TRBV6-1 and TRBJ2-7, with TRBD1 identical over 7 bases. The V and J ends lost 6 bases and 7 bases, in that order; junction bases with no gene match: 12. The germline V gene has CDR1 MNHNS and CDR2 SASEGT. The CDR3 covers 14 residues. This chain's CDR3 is CASRTGVVPWEQYF. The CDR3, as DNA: TGTGCCAGCAGAACAGGGGTAGTACCGTGGGAGCAGTACTTC.

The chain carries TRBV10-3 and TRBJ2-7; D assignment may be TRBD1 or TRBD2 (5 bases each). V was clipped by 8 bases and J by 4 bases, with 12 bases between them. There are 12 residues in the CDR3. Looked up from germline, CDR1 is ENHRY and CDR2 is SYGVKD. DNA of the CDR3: TGTGCCATCGGGGGAGTAGGGTACGAGCAGTACTTC. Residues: CAIGGVGYEQYF.

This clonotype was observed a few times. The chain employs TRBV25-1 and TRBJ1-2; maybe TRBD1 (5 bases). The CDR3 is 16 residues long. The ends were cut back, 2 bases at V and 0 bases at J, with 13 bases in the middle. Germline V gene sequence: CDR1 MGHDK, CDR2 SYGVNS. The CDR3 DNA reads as TGTGCCAGCAGTGAAGGATTGGGGACCACTAACTATGGCTACACCTTC. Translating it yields CASSEGLGTTNYGYTF.

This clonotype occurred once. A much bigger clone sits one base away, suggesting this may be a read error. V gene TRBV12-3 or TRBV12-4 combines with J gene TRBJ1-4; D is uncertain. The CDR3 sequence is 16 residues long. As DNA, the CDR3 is TGTGCCAGCAGTTTAGCGCCAGCAGGAACTAATGAAAGACTGTTTTTT. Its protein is CASSLAPAGTNERLFF.

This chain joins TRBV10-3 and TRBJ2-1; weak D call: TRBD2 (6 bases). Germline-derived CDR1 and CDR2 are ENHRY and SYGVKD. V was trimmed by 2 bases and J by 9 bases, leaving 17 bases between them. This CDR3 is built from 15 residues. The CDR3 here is CAISETGDGSPEQFF. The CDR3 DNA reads TGTGCCATCAGTGAGACTGGAGACGGGAGTCCTGAGCAGTTCTTC.

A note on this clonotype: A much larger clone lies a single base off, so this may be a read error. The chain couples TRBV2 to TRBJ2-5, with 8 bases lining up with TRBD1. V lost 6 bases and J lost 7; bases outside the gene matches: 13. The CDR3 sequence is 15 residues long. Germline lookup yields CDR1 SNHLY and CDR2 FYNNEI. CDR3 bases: TGTGCCAGCAGCCGTTCGACAGGGGTTGCGGGGACCCAGTACTTC. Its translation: CASSRSTGVAGTQYF.

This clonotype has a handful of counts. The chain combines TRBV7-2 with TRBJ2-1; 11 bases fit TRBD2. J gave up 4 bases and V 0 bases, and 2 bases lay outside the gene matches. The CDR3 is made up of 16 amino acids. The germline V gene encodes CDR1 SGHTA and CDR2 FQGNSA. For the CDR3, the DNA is TGTGCCAGCAGCTTAGCCCGACTAGCGGGATACAATGAGCAGTTCTTC. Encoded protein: CASSLARLAGYNEQFF. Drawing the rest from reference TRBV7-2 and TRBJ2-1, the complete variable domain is GAGVSQSPSNKVTEKGKDVELRCDPISGHTALYWYRQSLGQGLEFLIYFQGNSAPDKSGLPSDRFSAERTGGSVSTLTIQRTQQEDSAVYLCASSLARLAGYNEQFFGPGTRLTVL.

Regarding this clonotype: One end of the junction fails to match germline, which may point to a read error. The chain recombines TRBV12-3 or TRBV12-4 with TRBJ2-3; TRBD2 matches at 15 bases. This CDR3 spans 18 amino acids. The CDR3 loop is CASSGPPGLAGGADTQYF. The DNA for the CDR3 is TGTGCCAGCAGCGGACCTCCGGGACTAGCGGGGGGTGCAGATACGCAGTATTTC.

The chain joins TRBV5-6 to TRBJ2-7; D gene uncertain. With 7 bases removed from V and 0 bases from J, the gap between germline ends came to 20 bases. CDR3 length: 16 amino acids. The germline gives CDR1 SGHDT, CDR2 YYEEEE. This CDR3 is CASQPTLDDLSYEQYF. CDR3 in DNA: TGTGCCAGCCAACCTACACTTGACGACCTCTCCTACGAGCAGTACTTC. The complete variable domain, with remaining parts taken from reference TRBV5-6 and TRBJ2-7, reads DAGVTQSPTHLIKTRGQQVTLRCSPKSGHDTVSWYQQALGQGPQFIFQYYEEEERQRGNFPDRFSGHQFPNYSSELNVNALLLGDSALYLCASQPTLDDLSYEQYFGPGTRLTVT.

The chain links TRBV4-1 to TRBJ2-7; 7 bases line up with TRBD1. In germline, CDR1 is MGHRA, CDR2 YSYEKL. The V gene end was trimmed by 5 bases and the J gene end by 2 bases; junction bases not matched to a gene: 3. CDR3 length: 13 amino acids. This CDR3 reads CASSAGTAYEQYF. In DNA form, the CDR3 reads TGCGCCAGCAGCGCCGGGACAGCCTACGAGCAGTACTTC.

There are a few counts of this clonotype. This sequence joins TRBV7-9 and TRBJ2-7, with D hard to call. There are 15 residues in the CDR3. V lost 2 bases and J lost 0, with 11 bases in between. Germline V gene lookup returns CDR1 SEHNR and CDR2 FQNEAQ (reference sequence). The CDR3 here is CASSLLGPSSYEQYF. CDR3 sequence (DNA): TGTGCCAGCAGCTTACTGGGCCCGAGCTCCTACGAGCAGTACTTC.

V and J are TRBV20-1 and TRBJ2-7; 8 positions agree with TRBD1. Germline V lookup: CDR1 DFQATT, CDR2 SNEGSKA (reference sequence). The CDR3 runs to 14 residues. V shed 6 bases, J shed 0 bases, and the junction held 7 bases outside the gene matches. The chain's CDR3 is CSATPTGVSYEQYF. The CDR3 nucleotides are TGCAGTGCCACTCCGACAGGGGTCTCCTACGAGCAGTACTTC.

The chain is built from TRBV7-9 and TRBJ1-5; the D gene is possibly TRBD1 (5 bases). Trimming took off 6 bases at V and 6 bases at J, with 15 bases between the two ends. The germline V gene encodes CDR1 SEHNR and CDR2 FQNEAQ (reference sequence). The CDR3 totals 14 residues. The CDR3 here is CASSQPGDGQPQHF. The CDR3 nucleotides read TGTGCCAGCAGTCAACCGGGGGACGGTCAGCCCCAGCATTTT.

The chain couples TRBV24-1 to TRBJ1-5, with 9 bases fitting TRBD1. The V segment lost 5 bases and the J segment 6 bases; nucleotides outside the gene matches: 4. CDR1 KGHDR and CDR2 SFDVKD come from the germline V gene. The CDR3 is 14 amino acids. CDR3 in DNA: TGTGCCACCAGTGCCGGGACAGGGAGTCAGCCCCAGCATTTT. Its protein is CATSAGTGSQPQHF.

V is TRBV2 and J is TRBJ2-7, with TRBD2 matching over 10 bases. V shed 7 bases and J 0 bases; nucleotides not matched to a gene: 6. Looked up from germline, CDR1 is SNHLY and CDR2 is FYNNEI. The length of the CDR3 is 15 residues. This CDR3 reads CASIAGGSSSYEQYF. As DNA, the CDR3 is TGTGCCAGCATAGCGGGGGGATCGAGCTCCTACGAGCAGTACTTC. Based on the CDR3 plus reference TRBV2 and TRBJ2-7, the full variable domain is EPEVTQTPSHQVTQMGQEVILRCVPISNHLYFYWYRQILGQKVEFLVSFYNNEISEKSEIFDDQFSVERPDGSNFTLKIRSTKLEDSAMYFCASIAGGSSSYEQYFGPGTRLTVT.

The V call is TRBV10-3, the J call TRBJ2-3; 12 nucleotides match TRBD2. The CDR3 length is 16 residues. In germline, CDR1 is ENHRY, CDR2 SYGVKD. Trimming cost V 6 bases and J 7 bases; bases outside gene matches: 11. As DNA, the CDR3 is TGTGCCATCAGGACACCTCTAGCGGGGGGGGGATATACGCAGTATTTT. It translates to CAIRTPLAGGGYTQYF.

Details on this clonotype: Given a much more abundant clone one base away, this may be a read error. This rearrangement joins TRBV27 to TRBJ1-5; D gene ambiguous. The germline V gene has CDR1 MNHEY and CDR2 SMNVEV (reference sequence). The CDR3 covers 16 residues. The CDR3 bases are TGTGCCAACAGTTTTGTAATAGGGCAGGTAGCCCAGCCCCAGCATTTT. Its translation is CANSFVIGQVAQPQHF.

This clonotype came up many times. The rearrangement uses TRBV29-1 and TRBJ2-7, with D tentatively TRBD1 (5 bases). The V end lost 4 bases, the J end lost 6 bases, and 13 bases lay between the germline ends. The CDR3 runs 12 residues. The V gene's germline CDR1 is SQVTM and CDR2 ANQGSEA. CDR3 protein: CSVAQGRAEQYF. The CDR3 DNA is TGCAGCGTTGCGCAGGGTCGGGCCGAGCAGTACTTC.

CDR3 protein: CASWPGDGSNQPQHF. As DNA, the CDR3 is TGTGCCAGCTGGCCTGGTGACGGTAGCAATCAGCCCCAGCATTTT. This chain connects TRBV2 to TRBJ1-5; the D is unclear. V was trimmed by 8 bases and J by 0 bases, leaving 14 bases between them. The CDR3 is 15 amino acids. Germline-derived CDR1 and CDR2 are SNHLY and FYNNEI.

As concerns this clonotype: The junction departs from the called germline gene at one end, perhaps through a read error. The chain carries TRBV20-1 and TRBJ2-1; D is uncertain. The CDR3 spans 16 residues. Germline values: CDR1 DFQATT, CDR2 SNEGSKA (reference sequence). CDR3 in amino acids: CSARVRVLVSDNEQFF. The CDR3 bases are TGCAGTGCCAGAGTCCGGGTATTAGTCTCGGACAATGAGCAGTTCTTC.

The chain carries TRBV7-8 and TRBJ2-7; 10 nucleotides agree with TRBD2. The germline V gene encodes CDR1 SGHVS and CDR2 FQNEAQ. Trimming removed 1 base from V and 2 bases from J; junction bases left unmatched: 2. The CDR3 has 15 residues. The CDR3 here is CASSLDTSGAYEQYF. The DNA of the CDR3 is TGTGCCAGCAGCTTAGATACTAGCGGGGCCTACGAGCAGTACTTC. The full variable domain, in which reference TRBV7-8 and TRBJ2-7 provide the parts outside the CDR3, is GAGVSQSPRYKVAKRGQDVALRCDPISGHVSLFWYQQALGQGPEFLTYFQNEAQLDKSGLPSDRFFAERPEGSVSTLKIQRTQQEDSAVYLCASSLDTSGAYEQYFGPGTRLTVT.